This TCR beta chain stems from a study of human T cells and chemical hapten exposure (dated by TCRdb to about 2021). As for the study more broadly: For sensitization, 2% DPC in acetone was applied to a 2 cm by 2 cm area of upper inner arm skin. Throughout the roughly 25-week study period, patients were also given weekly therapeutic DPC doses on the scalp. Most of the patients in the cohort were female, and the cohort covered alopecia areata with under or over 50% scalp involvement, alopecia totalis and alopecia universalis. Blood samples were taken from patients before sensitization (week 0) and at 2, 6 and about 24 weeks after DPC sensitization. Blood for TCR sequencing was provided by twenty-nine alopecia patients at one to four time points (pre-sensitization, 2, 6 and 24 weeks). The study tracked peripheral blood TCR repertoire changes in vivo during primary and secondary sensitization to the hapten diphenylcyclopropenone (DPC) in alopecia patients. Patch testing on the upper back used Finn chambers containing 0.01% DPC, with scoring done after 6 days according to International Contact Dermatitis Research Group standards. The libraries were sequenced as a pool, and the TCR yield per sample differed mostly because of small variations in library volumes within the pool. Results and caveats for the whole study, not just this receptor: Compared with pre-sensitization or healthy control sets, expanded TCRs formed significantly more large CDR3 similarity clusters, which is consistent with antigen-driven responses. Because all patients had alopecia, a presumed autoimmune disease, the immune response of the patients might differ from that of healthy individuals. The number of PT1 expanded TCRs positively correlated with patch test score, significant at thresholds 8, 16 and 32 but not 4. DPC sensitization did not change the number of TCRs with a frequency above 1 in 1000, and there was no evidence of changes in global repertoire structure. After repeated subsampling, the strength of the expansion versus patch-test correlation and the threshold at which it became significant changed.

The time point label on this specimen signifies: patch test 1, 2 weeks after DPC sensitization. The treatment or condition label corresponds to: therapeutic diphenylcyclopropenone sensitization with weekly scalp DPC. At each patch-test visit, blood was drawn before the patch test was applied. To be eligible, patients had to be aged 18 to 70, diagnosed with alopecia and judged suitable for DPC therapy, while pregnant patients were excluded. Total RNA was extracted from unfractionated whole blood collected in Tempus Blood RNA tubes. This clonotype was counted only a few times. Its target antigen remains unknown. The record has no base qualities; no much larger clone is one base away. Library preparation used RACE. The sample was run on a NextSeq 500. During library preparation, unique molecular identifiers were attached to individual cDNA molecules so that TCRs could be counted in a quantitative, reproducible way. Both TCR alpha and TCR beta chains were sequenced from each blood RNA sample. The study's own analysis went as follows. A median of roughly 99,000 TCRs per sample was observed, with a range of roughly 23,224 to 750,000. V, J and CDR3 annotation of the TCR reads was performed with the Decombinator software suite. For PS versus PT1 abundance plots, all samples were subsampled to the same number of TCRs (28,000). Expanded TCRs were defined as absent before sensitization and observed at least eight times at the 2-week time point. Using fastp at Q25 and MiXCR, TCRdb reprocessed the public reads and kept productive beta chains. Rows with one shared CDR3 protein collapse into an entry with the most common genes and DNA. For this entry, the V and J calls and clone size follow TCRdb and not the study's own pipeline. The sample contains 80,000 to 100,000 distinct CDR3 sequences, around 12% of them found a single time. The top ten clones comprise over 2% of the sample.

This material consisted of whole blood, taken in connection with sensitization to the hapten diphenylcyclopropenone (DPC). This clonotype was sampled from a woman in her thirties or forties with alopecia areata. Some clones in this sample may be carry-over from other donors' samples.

The CDR3: CASSQMGGSEKLFF. The DNA sequence is TGCGCCAGCAGCCAAATGGGGGGGTCTGAAAAACTGTTTTTT. The V gene is TRBV4-3 and the J gene is TRBJ1-4; TRBD1 is perhaps the D gene, given 5 matching bases. From a lookup of the germline V gene, CDR1 and CDR2 are LGHNA and YSLEER. V lost 2 bases and J lost 7 bases; the stretch between them is 11 bases long. The cysteine opens and the phenylalanine closes a CDR3 of 14 amino acids. Only the CDR3 DNA is retained, 42 bases long and in frame from the first base.